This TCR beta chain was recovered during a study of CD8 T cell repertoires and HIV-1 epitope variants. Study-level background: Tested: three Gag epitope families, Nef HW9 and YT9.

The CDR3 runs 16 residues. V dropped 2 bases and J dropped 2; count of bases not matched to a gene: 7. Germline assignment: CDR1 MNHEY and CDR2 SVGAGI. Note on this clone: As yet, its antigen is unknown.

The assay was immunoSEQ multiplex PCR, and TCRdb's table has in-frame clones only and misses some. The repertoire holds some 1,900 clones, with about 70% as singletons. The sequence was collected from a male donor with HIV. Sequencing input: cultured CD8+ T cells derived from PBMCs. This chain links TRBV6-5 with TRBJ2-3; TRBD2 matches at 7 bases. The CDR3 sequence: CASSYDGGGITDTQYF. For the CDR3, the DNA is TGTGCCAGCAGTTACGATGGGGGGGGGATCACAGATACGCAGTATTTT.